The rows below give T cell receptor beta chains drawn from one sample of a study of blood T cells in healthy people across ages. One entry per CDR3 protein, called by TCRdb with MiXCR from the 5' RACE reads. Of fewer than 2 million distinct CDR3 sequences in the sample, around 42% were seen once. Sequencing input: blood. All receptors derive from a human donor in good health. Both conserved end residues are part of each CDR3. A D gene is named only where the DNA matches it firmly. Some rows mark clone size as missing; the rest say once, few, many or name a class of expanded clone.

J: TRBJ2-3
D: NA
size: NA
V: TRBV7-2
DNA: TGTGCCAGCAGCCTCCCGGGGAGTTCGAGGCAGTATTTT
CDR3: CASSLPGSSRQYF

J: TRBJ2-3
D: NA
size: NA
V: TRBV5-1
DNA: TGCGCCAGCAGAAACGGAGTTATCACAGATACGCAGTATTTT
CDR3: CASRNGVITDTQYF

J: TRBJ2-1
D: NA
size: NA
V: TRBV14
DNA: TGTGCCAGCGGCCACTGGGATCGGGGGTATGAGCAGTTCTTC
CDR3: CASGHWDRGYEQFF

J: TRBJ2-1
D: TRBD1
size: NA
V: TRBV20-1
DNA: TGCAGTGCAACCTGGGACAGGGGGTTGGACAATGAGCAGTTCTTC
CDR3: CSATWDRGLDNEQFF

J: TRBJ1-1
D: NA
size: NA
V: TRBV5-1
DNA: TGCGCCAGCAGCTTGGACGGACGTTCGAACACTGAAGCTTTCTTT
CDR3: CASSLDGRSNTEAFF

J: TRBJ1-4
D: NA
size: NA
V: TRBV4-1
DNA: TGCGCCAGCAGCCAAGATAGAAGAAGCAATGAAAAACTGTTTTTT
CDR3: CASSQDRRSNEKLFF

J: TRBJ2-3
D: TRBD1
size: few
V: TRBV20-1
DNA: TGCAGTGCTACCGACAGGGTAGGAACAGATACGCAGTATTTT
CDR3: CSATDRVGTDTQYF

J: TRBJ1-2
D: NA
size: NA
V: TRBV18
DNA: TGTGCCAGCTCACCGCAGGTCAATGACTATGGCTACACCTTC
CDR3: CASSPQVNDYGYTF

J: TRBJ2-7
D: NA
size: NA
V: TRBV29-1
DNA: TGCAGCCTCCGGGACGGCACCTACGAGCAGTACTTC
CDR3: CSLRDGTYEQYF

J: TRBJ1-5
D: NA
size: NA
V: TRBV25-1
DNA: TGTGCCAGCAGGGGTACAGGGCCGAATCAGCCCCAGCATTTT
CDR3: CASRGTGPNQPQHF

J: TRBJ2-3
D: TRBD2
size: NA
V: TRBV6-6
DNA: TGTGCCAGCAGTTGGACTAGCGGGGTAGCAGATACGCAGTATTTT
CDR3: CASSWTSGVADTQYF

J: TRBJ2-5
D: TRBD2
size: NA
V: TRBV29-1
DNA: TGCAGCGTTCAGCCTAGCGGGGCAGTGACCCAGTACTTC
CDR3: CSVQPSGAVTQYF

J: TRBJ2-1
D: TRBD2
size: few
V: TRBV9
DNA: TGTGCCAGCAGCGTAGGTGGGCGGGGGGGCTACAATGAGCAGTTCTTC
CDR3: CASSVGGRGGYNEQFF

J: TRBJ1-5
D: NA
size: few
V: TRBV10-3
DNA: TGTGCCATCAGTGATCTGGGGGCGGGGGAGCCCCAGCATTTT
CDR3: CAISDLGAGEPQHF

J: TRBJ2-5
D: TRBD2
size: NA
V: TRBV29-1
DNA: TGCAGCGCTGAATATGGACTAGCGGGGGGGAATGAGCAGTACTTC
CDR3: CSAEYGLAGGNEQYF

J: TRBJ1-5
D: NA
size: NA
V: TRBV10-3
DNA: TGTGCCATCAGTGAACTGGGTTTAGCAAATCAGCCCCAGCATTTT
CDR3: CAISELGLANQPQHF

J: TRBJ2-5
D: TRBD1
size: NA
V: TRBV24-1
DNA: TGTGCCACAATGCAGGGGACAGGGGAGCAGTACTTC
CDR3: CATMQGTGEQYF

J: TRBJ1-2
D: NA
size: NA
V: TRBV2
DNA: TGTGCCAGCAGTGAGAGTCAATCTCTAGGGCCCTATGGCTACACCTTC
CDR3: CASSESQSLGPYGYTF

J: TRBJ1-2
D: NA
size: NA
V: TRBV29-1
DNA: TGCAGCGTTCTATCCGGGGCGTTTGGGGACTATGGCTACACCTTC
CDR3: CSVLSGAFGDYGYTF

J: TRBJ2-2
D: NA
size: NA
V: TRBV6-2/TRBV6-3
DNA: TGTGCCAGCAGTCGGCGACAGGCCCTGAACACCGGGGAGCTGTTTTTT
CDR3: CASSRRQALNTGELFF

J: TRBJ2-1
D: NA
size: few
V: TRBV9
DNA: TGTGCCAGCAGCGACCACCGGGGACTTCAGGATGTGGATGAGCAGTTCTTC
CDR3: CASSDHRGLQDVDEQFF

J: TRBJ2-1
D: TRBD1
size: few
V: TRBV7-3
DNA: TGTGCCAGCAGCCTCAGCCCGACAGGGAATGAGCAGTTCTTC
CDR3: CASSLSPTGNEQFF

J: TRBJ2-5
D: NA
size: NA
V: TRBV10-3
DNA: TGTGCCATCAGTGAGTCGAACGGGGGAAAGACCCAGTACTTC
CDR3: CAISESNGGKTQYF

J: TRBJ1-4
D: NA
size: NA
V: TRBV20-1
DNA: TGCAGTGGCCGCGGACTCTCTAATGAAAAACTGTTTTTT
CDR3: CSGRGLSNEKLFF

J: TRBJ1-2
D: TRBD1
size: NA
V: TRBV7-8
DNA: TGTGCCAGCAGTCGAGGGACAGGGTCGGAAGGCTACACCTTC
CDR3: CASSRGTGSEGYTF

J: TRBJ2-1
D: TRBD2
size: NA
V: TRBV20-1
DNA: TGCAATGCTAGCGGGGGGTACTCCTACAATGAGCAGTTCTTC
CDR3: CNASGGYSYNEQFF

J: TRBJ1-2
D: TRBD1
size: NA
V: TRBV3-1
DNA: TGTGCCAGCAGCCAAGATCGACAGGGAAGAATCGGCTACACCTTC
CDR3: CASSQDRQGRIGYTF

J: TRBJ2-4
D: NA
size: few
V: TRBV5-1
DNA: TGCGCCAGCAGCTTGGGGACAGTTTTAGCCAAAAACATTCAGTACTTC
CDR3: CASSLGTVLAKNIQYF

J: TRBJ2-4
D: NA
size: NA
V: TRBV7-2
DNA: TGTGCCAGCAGCTACCAGGGGGGACAGCTCCGGGGGGACATTCAGTACTTC
CDR3: CASSYQGGQLRGDIQYF

J: TRBJ2-6
D: TRBD2
size: NA
V: TRBV6-5
DNA: TGTGCCAGCAGTTACTTTGTGAGAGCGGGGGGCCCGGGGGCCAACGTCCTGACTTTC
CDR3: CASSYFVRAGGPGANVLTF

J: TRBJ2-3
D: NA
size: NA
V: TRBV6-5
DNA: TGTGCCAGCAGTTACTCCTTGACCACAGATACGCAGTATTTT
CDR3: CASSYSLTTDTQYF

J: TRBJ2-1
D: NA
size: NA
V: TRBV7-6
DNA: TGTGCCAGCAGCTCGGGACACCCGGCGATCAATGAGCAGTTCTTC
CDR3: CASSSGHPAINEQFF

J: TRBJ2-5
D: TRBD1
size: NA
V: TRBV7-2
DNA: TGTGCCAGCAGCCCCCAACGGACAGGGAAAGAGACCCAGTACTTC
CDR3: CASSPQRTGKETQYF

J: TRBJ1-5
D: NA
size: few
V: TRBV2
DNA: TGTGCCAGCAGTGGGGAGAGCCTTCAGCCCCAGCATTTT
CDR3: CASSGESLQPQHF

J: TRBJ2-5
D: TRBD2
size: NA
V: TRBV6-5
DNA: TGTGCCAGCAGTTACCGCGGGACTAGCGGGGGAGGGTACCAAGAGACCCAGTACTTC
CDR3: CASSYRGTSGGGYQETQYF

J: TRBJ1-2
D: NA
size: few
V: TRBV6-2/TRBV6-3
DNA: TGTGCCAGCAGTCGAGCCCCGCAGACTGACGGCTACACCTTC
CDR3: CASSRAPQTDGYTF

J: TRBJ2-2
D: NA
size: NA
V: TRBV7-2
DNA: TGTGCCAGCAGCATGGGGGGTCGAGGAGGGGGAACCGGGGAGCTGTTTTTT
CDR3: CASSMGGRGGGTGELFF

J: TRBJ1-4
D: TRBD1
size: NA
V: TRBV3-1
DNA: TGTGCCAGCAGCCCATGGGACAGGTCAACTAATGAAAAACTGTTTTTT
CDR3: CASSPWDRSTNEKLFF

J: TRBJ2-3
D: NA
size: NA
V: TRBV27
DNA: TGTGCCAGCAGTTTATGGGGGATGAGCACAGATACGCAGTATTTT
CDR3: CASSLWGMSTDTQYF

J: TRBJ2-4
D: NA
size: few
V: TRBV13
DNA: TGTGCCAGCAGCGCGGGGGCCAAAAACATTCAGTACTTC
CDR3: CASSAGAKNIQYF

J: TRBJ2-1
D: NA
size: NA
V: TRBV19
DNA: TGTGCCAGTAGTATTTCGGGGGTTGAGCAGTTCTTC
CDR3: CASSISGVEQFF

J: TRBJ1-5
D: NA
size: NA
V: TRBV10-3
DNA: TGTGCCACCAAAGAGTCTTCCAGCAATCAGCCCCAGCATTTT
CDR3: CATKESSSNQPQHF

J: TRBJ1-2
D: TRBD1
size: few
V: TRBV9
DNA: TGTGCCAGCAGCCTTCGACAGGGCCCCCCGGGCGGCTACACCTTC
CDR3: CASSLRQGPPGGYTF

J: TRBJ2-7
D: NA
size: once
V: TRBV20-1
DNA: TGCAGTGCCCCTCCGAGGACAGCGAGAGAAGAGGCCCAGTACTTC
CDR3: CSAPPRTAREEAQYF

J: TRBJ2-1
D: NA
size: few
V: TRBV4-1
DNA: TGCGCCAGCAGCCAGTCCGTCTACAATGAGCAGTTCTTC
CDR3: CASSQSVYNEQFF

J: TRBJ1-2
D: TRBD1
size: once
V: TRBV9
DNA: TGTGCCAGCAGCGCGAGGAGGACAGGGAACCATGGCTACACCTTC
CDR3: CASSARRTGNHGYTF

J: TRBJ2-3
D: TRBD2
size: NA
V: TRBV7-2
DNA: TGTGCCAGCAGCTCCATAGCGGGGGGAGGTCCGGGAGATACGCAGTATTTT
CDR3: CASSSIAGGGPGDTQYF

J: TRBJ2-4
D: NA
size: NA
V: TRBV4-1
DNA: TGCGCCAGCAGCCCCCCAACGGGGGAAAACATTCAGTACTTC
CDR3: CASSPPTGENIQYF

J: TRBJ2-5
D: NA
size: NA
V: TRBV5-1
DNA: TGCGCCAGCAGCTTGGCTCAAACCTCAGAGACCCAGTACTTC
CDR3: CASSLAQTSETQYF

J: TRBJ2-3
D: TRBD2
size: few
V: TRBV7-2
DNA: TGTGCCAGCAGCCCAGGCGGTAGCGGGGGGGCAGATACGCAGTATTTT
CDR3: CASSPGGSGGADTQYF

J: TRBJ2-6
D: NA
size: once
V: TRBV4-1
DNA: TGCGCCAGCAGCCCAGGGCTAGGCCCTGGAGCCAACGTCCTGACTTTC
CDR3: CASSPGLGPGANVLTF

J: TRBJ2-7
D: TRBD1
size: NA
V: TRBV27
DNA: TGTGCCAGCAGTGCCGGGACAGTTCGTAACGAGCAGTACTTC
CDR3: CASSAGTVRNEQYF

J: TRBJ2-2
D: NA
size: once
V: TRBV11-2
DNA: TGTGCCAGCAGCTTATTAGATCCCACGTACACCGGGGAGCAGTTTTTT
CDR3: CASSLLDPTYTGEQFF

J: TRBJ1-5
D: NA
size: NA
V: TRBV20-1
DNA: TGCAGTGCTAGACAGGGGACCCTTAGCAATCAGCCCCAGCATTTT
CDR3: CSARQGTLSNQPQHF

J: TRBJ1-2
D: NA
size: NA
V: TRBV5-1
DNA: TGCGCCAGCAGCCTACAGGCTGACTATGGCTACACCTTC
CDR3: CASSLQADYGYTF